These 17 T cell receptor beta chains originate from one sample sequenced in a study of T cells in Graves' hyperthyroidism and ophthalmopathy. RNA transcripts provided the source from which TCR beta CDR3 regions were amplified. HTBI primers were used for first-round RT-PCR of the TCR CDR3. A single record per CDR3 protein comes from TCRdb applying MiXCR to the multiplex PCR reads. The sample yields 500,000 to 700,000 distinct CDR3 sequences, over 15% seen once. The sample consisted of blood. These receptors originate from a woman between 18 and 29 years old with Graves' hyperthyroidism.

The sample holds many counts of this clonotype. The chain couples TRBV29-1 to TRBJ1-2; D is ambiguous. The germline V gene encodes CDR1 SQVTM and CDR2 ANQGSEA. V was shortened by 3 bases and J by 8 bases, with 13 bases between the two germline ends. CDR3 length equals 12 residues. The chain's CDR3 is CSVDSDLGGYTF. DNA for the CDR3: TGCAGCGTTGACTCCGACTTGGGCGGCTACACCTTC.

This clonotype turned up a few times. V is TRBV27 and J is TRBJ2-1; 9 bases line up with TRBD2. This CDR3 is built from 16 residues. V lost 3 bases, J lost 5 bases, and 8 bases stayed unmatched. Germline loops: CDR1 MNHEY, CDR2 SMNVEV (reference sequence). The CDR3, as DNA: TGTGCCAGCAGTTTCGCGGGGGGGACTGGCCACAATGAGCAGTTCTTC. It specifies CASSFAGGTGHNEQFF.

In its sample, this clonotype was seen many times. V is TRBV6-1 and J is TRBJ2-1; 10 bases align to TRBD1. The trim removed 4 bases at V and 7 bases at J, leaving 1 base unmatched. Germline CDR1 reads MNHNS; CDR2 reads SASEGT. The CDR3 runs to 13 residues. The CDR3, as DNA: TGTGCCAGCAGTGGGACAGGGGGAAATGAGCAGTTCTTC. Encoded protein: CASSGTGGNEQFF.

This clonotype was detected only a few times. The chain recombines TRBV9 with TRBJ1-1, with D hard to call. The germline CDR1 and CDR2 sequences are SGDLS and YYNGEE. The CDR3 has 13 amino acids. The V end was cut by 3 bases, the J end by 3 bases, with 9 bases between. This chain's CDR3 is CASSAQVDTEAFF. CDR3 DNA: TGTGCCAGCAGCGCCCAAGTGGACACTGAAGCTTTCTTT.

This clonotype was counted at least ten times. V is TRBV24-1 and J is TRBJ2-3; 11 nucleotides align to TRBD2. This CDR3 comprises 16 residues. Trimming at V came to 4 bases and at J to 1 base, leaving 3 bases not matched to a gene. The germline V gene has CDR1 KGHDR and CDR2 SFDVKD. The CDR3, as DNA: TGTGCCACCAGTGAGGGACTAGCGGAAGGCACAGATACGCAGTATTTT. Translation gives CATSEGLAEGTDTQYF.

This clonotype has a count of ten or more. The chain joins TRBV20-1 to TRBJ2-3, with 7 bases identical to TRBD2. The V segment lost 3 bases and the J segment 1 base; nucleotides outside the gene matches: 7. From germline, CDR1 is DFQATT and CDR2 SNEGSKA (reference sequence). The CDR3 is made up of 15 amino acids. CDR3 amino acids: CSASPLADRTDTQYF. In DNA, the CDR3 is TGCAGTGCTAGTCCTCTAGCGGACCGCACAGATACGCAGTATTTT.

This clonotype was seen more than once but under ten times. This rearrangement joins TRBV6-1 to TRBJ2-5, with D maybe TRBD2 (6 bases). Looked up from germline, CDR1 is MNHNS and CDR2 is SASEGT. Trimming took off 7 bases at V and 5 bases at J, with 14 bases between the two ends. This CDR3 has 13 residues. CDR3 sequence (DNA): TGTGCCAGCAATTCCGGGAGTCGGGAGACCCAGTACTTC. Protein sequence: CASNSGSRETQYF.

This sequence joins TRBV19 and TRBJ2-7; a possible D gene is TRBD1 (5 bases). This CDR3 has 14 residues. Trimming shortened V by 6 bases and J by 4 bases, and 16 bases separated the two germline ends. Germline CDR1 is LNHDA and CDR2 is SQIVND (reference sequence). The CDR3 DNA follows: TGTGCCAGTAGCAAGGGGATGCCACCGTACGAGCAGTACTTC. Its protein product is CASSKGMPPYEQYF.

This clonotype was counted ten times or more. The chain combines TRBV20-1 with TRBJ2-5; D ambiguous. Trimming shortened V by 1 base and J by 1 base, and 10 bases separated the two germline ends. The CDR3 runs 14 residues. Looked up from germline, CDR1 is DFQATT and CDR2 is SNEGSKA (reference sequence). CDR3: CSARGAAFQETQYF. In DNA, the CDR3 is TGCAGTGCTAGAGGGGCGGCCTTCCAAGAGACCCAGTACTTC.

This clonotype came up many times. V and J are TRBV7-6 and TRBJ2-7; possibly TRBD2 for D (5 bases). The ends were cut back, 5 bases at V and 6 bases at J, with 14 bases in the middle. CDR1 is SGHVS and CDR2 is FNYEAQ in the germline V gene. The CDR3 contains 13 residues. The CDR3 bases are TGTGCCAGCAGCCCACATGAGGGAAGCGAGCAGTACTTC. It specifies CASSPHEGSEQYF.

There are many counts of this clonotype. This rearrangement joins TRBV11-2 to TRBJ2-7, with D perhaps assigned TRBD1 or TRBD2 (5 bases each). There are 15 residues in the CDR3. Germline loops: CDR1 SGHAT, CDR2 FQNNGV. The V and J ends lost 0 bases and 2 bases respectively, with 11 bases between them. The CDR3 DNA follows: TGTGCCAGCAGCTTAGATCTTCTGGGGGCCTACGAGCAGTACTTC. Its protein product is CASSLDLLGAYEQYF.

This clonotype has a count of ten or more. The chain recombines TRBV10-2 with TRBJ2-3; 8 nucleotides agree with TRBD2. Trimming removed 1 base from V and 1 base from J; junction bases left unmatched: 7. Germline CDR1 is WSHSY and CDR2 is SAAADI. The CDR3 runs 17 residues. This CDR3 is CASSELLAGLGTDTQYF. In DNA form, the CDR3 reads TGCGCCAGCAGTGAGTTGTTAGCGGGACTGGGCACAGATACGCAGTATTTT.

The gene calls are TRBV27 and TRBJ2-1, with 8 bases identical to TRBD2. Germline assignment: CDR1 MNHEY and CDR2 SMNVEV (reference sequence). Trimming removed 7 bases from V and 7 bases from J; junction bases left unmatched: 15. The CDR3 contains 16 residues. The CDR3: CASTQLPGLEANEQFF. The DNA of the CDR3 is TGTGCCAGCACCCAATTACCGGGACTAGAGGCGAATGAGCAGTTCTTC.

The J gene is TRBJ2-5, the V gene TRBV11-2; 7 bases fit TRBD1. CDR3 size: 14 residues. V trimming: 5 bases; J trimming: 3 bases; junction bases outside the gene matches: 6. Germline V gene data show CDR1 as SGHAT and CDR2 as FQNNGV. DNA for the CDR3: TGTGCCAGCAGCCCCTCCGGGACAGAAGAGACCCAGTACTTC. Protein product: CASSPSGTEETQYF.

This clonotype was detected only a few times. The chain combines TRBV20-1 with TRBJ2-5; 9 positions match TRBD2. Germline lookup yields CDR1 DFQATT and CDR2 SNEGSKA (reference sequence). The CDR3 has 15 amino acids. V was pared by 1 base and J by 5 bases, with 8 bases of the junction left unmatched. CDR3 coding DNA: TGCAGTGCTAGAGGAGGCGGGAGGGCCCGGGAGACCCAGTACTTC. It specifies CSARGGGRARETQYF.

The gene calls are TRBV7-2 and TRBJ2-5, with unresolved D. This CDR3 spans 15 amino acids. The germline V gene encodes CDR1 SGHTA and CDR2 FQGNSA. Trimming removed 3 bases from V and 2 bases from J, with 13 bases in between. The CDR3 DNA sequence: TGTGCCAGCAGCTTGGGGTCAGGCGATCAAGAGACCCAGTACTTC. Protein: CASSLGSGDQETQYF.

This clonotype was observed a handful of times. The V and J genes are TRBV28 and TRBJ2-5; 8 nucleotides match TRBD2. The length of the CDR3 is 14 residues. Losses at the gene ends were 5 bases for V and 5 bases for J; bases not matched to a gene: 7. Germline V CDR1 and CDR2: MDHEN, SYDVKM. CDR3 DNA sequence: TGTGCCAGCAGTCTTTCGGGGGGGAAGGAGACCCAGTACTTC. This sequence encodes CASSLSGGKETQYF.